A selection of T cell receptor beta chains follows, all from one sample in a study of blood T cell repertoires in COVID-19. Sequencing used immunoSEQ multiplex PCR; TCRdb keeps in-frame clones, though not all of them. This table holds 90,000 to 150,000 clones, around three quarters found once. Sequencing was done on a sample of peripheral blood. The receptor source for this set is a woman older than 75 with acute or convalescent COVID-19. CDR3s include the opening cysteine and the closing phenylalanine or tryptophan. A D gene is named only where the DNA matches it firmly. Expanded clones are given a class, and other clones once, few, many or no size at all.

.	TRBD1	TRBV2	TRBJ1-4	14	CAIARDSLNEKLFF	TGTGCCATCGCCCGGGACAGCCTTAATGAAAAACTGTTTTTT
.	.	TRBV21-1	TRBJ2-3	13	CATGLACTDTQYF	TGTGCCACTGGACTAGCTTGCACAGATACGCAGTATTTT
once	.	TRBV5-4	TRBJ1-1	13	CASSSGQLPEAFF	TGTGCCAGCAGCTCTGGACAGTTGCCTGAAGCTTTCTTT
.	.	TRBV7-3	TRBJ1-1	13	CASSFTENTEAFF	TGTGCCAGCAGCTTTACAGAAAACACTGAAGCTTTCTTT
.	.	TRBV12-3/TRBV12-4	TRBJ2-7	13	CASSSDYTYEQYF	TGTGCCAGCAGTTCCGACTACACCTACGAGCAGTACTTC
few	TRBD1	TRBV2	TRBJ2-7	15	CASDERGTGPYEQYF	TGTGCCAGCGACGAGAGGGGGACAGGCCCCTACGAGCAGTACTTC
.	TRBD2	TRBV9	TRBJ2-1	16	CASTRTIAGGVDEQFF	TGTGCCAGCACCCGTACTATAGCGGGGGGGGTGGATGAGCAGTTCTTC
.	TRBD1	TRBV6-6	TRBJ1-5	15	CASSYLQGAQGPQHF	TGTGCCAGCAGTTACTTACAGGGGGCGCAAGGGCCCCAGCATTTT
.	TRBD1	TRBV19	TRBJ1-2	14	CASSNPGQETGYTF	TGTGCCAGTAGTAACCCGGGACAGGAGACTGGCTACACCTTC
.	TRBD1	TRBV19	TRBJ1-5	16	CASSLQAGTGGQPQHF	TGTGCCAGTAGTCTTCAGGCCGGGACAGGGGGACAGCCCCAGCATTTT
.	.	TRBV2	TRBJ2-7	14	CASSDVGRADEQYF	TGTGCCAGCAGTGACGTGGGCAGGGCGGACGAGCAGTACTTC
once	TRBD1	TRBV7-3	TRBJ2-1	17	CASSLTGTGLPYNEQFF	TGTGCCAGCAGCTTAACCGGGACAGGGTTACCCTACAATGAGCAGTTCTTC
.	.	TRBV3-1/TRBV3-2	TRBJ1-1	16	CASSQDPRVWSTEAFF	TGTGCCAGCAGCCAAGATCCCCGGGTTTGGAGCACTGAAGCTTTCTTT
.	.	TRBV7-2	TRBJ2-5	12	CASSLGRETQYF	TGTGCCAGCAGCTTGGGGCGAGAGACCCAGTACTTC
.	TRBD2	TRBV7-2	TRBJ2-3	16	CASSLLAGGQGDTQYF	TGTGCCAGCAGCTTACTAGCGGGGGGGCAGGGAGATACGCAGTATTTT
once	.	TRBV5-6	TRBJ1-2	13	CASSPDGAYGYTF	TGTGCCAGCAGCCCAGACGGAGCCTATGGCTACACCTTC
.	.	TRBV19	TRBJ2-7	15	CASSIGQASSYEQYF	TGTGCCAGTAGTATTGGGCAGGCGAGCTCCTACGAGCAGTACTTC
.	TRBD1	TRBV11-2	TRBJ1-1	17	CASSLDRGTGTITEAFF	TGTGCCAGCAGCTTAGATCGTGGGACAGGGACAATTACTGAAGCTTTCTTT
.	TRBD1	TRBV19	TRBJ1-6	16	CASSTLGTGRNSPLHF	TGTGCCAGTAGTACTCTAGGGACAGGGCGAAATTCACCCCTCCACTTT
.	TRBD2	TRBV2	TRBJ2-7	15	CASRGSGGSSYEQYF	TGTGCCAGCAGGGGGTCCGGGGGGAGCTCCTACGAGCAGTACTTC
.	TRBD1	TRBV2	TRBJ1-2	15	CASRTMAGGNYGYTF	TGTGCCAGCAGGACGATGGCAGGGGGGAACTATGGCTACACCTTC
.	.	TRBV3-1/TRBV3-2	TRBJ2-7	11	CASRYLYEQYF	TGTGCCAGCAGGTATTTATACGAGCAGTACTTC
.	.	TRBV6-2/TRBV6-3	TRBJ1-4	16	CASSTQTGSTDEKLFF	TGTGCCAGCAGCACCCAAACAGGGTCGACGGACGAAAAACTGTTTTTT
.	TRBD1	TRBV6-5	TRBJ1-2	15	CASSGQAGGGYGYTF	TGTGCCAGCAGCGGACAGGCAGGGGGAGGATATGGCTACACCTTC
once	TRBD1	TRBV27	TRBJ1-2	15	CASSLTRGGQGGYTF	TGTGCCAGCAGTCTTACCCGAGGGGGCCAAGGAGGCTACACCTTC
.	.	TRBV29-1	TRBJ2-7	12	CSVEGPDYEQYF	TGCAGCGTTGAAGGTCCAGATTACGAGCAGTACTTC
.	TRBD1	TRBV27	TRBJ1-2	15	CASTLSGTGDVGYTF	TGTGCCAGCACTCTCTCCGGGACAGGGGATGTCGGCTACACCTTC
.	.	TRBV4-2	TRBJ1-1	13	CASSQDRGTEAFF	TGTGCCAGCAGCCAAGACAGGGGCACTGAAGCTTTCTTT
.	TRBD1	TRBV6-5	TRBJ1-6	15	CASSWEQGGRSPLHF	TGTGCCAGCAGTTGGGAACAGGGGGGGCGGTCACCCCTCCACTTT
once	.	TRBV10-3	TRBJ1-1	12	CAIGQTNTEAFF	TGTGCCATTGGACAGACGAACACTGAAGCTTTCTTT
once	.	TRBV29-1	TRBJ1-4	14	CSVVRGAGNEKLFF	TGCAGCGTCGTCAGGGGCGCAGGGAATGAAAAACTGTTTTTT
.	.	TRBV11-2	TRBJ2-7	15	CASKGDSRVSYEQYF	TGTGCCAGCAAAGGGGACTCCCGGGTTTCCTACGAGCAGTACTTC
.	TRBD1	TRBV19	TRBJ2-1	14	CASTRDRGRDEQFF	TGTGCCAGTACGCGCGACAGGGGGCGGGATGAGCAGTTCTTC
.	.	TRBV24-1	TRBJ1-1	16	CATSDSRGDRNTEAFF	TGTGCCACCAGTGACTCACGCGGAGACCGGAACACTGAAGCTTTCTTT
.	.	TRBV18	TRBJ1-1	12	CASSPSSTEAFF	TGTGCCAGCTCACCATCTTCCACTGAAGCTTTCTTT
.	TRBD1	TRBV6-6	TRBJ2-3	15	CASSLQGKYTDTQYF	TGTGCCAGCAGCCTACAGGGGAAATACACAGATACGCAGTATTTT
.	TRBD1	TRBV5-1	TRBJ1-1	15	CASSSGGGRGTEAFF	TGCGCCAGCAGCTCGGGAGGGGGCCGGGGGACTGAAGCTTTCTTT
.	.	TRBV7-6	TRBJ2-5	14	CASSFGTEQETQYF	TGTGCCAGCAGCTTCGGGACTGAACAAGAGACCCAGTACTTC
.	.	TRBV5-5	TRBJ1-1	15	CASSLNPELGTEAFF	TGTGCCAGCAGCTTGAATCCGGAACTAGGCACTGAAGCTTTCTTT
.	.	TRBV5-1	TRBJ1-1	15	CASSLDWAGNTEAFF	TGCGCCAGCAGCTTGGACTGGGCGGGGAACACTGAAGCTTTCTTT
.	TRBD1	TRBV2	TRBJ1-1	15	CASSEGQGGVTEAFF	TGTGCCAGCAGTGAAGGACAGGGGGGAGTCACTGAAGCTTTCTTT
.	TRBD1	TRBV23-1	TRBJ2-3	17	CASSQSEVGTGSDTQYF	TGCGCCAGCAGTCAATCGGAAGTCGGGACAGGGTCAGATACGCAGTATTTT
.	TRBD2	TRBV18	TRBJ2-5	15	CASSPAGTSGETQYF	TGTGCCAGCTCACCCGCCGGGACTAGCGGAGAGACCCAGTACTTC
.	.	TRBV19	TRBJ1-2	14	CASKPDIGGYGYTF	TGTGCCTCAAAACCCGATATAGGGGGCTATGGCTACACCTTC
.	TRBD1	TRBV28	TRBJ1-2	13	CASRTGTAYGYTF	TGTGCCAGCAGAACAGGGACAGCTTATGGCTACACCTTC
.	TRBD2	TRBV7-2	TRBJ2-3	16	CASSFLAGSSTDTQYF	TGTGCCAGCAGCTTTCTAGCGGGGTCATCCACAGATACGCAGTATTTT
.	TRBD2	TRBV25-1	TRBJ2-1	14	CASGTSGTYNEQFF	TGTGCCAGCGGAACTAGCGGAACCTACAATGAGCAGTTCTTC
.	TRBD1	TRBV6-6	TRBJ1-4	14	CASSSGQDNEKLFF	TGTGCCAGCAGTTCTGGACAGGACAATGAAAAACTGTTTTTT
.	TRBD2	TRBV10-2	TRBJ2-3	13	CASRGLGPDTQYF	TGCGCCAGCAGAGGACTAGGGCCAGATACGCAGTATTTT
.	.	TRBV24-1	TRBJ2-5	12	CATSDFLETQYF	TGTGCCACCAGTGATTTTCTGGAGACCCAGTACTTC
.	.	TRBV30	TRBJ1-4	13	CAWSTGLGEKLFF	TGTGCCTGGAGTACAGGGTTAGGCGAAAAACTGTTTTTT
few	TRBD2	TRBV5-1	TRBJ2-7	16	CASSLGTSGKSYEQYF	TGCGCCAGCAGCTTGGGAACGAGCGGGAAGTCCTACGAGCAGTACTTC
.	.	TRBV9	TRBJ1-3	14	CASSVASSGNTIYF	TGTGCCAGCAGCGTAGCCAGCTCTGGAAACACCATATATTTT
.	.	TRBV6-6	TRBJ1-1	15	CASSPGRQKNTEAFF	TGTGCCAGCAGCCCGGGAAGGCAGAAGAACACTGAAGCTTTCTTT
.	.	TRBV28	TRBJ2-1	15	CASSPRQGNYNEQFF	TGTGCCAGCAGTCCCAGGCAGGGTAACTACAATGAGCAGTTCTTC
few	.	TRBV19	TRBJ1-1	14	CASSAGYGNTEAFF	TGTGCCAGTAGCGCGGGGTACGGGAACACTGAAGCTTTCTTT
.	.	TRBV29-1	TRBJ2-3	13	CSGDLLGTDTQYF	TGCAGCGGAGACTTACTCGGGACAGATACGCAGTATTTT